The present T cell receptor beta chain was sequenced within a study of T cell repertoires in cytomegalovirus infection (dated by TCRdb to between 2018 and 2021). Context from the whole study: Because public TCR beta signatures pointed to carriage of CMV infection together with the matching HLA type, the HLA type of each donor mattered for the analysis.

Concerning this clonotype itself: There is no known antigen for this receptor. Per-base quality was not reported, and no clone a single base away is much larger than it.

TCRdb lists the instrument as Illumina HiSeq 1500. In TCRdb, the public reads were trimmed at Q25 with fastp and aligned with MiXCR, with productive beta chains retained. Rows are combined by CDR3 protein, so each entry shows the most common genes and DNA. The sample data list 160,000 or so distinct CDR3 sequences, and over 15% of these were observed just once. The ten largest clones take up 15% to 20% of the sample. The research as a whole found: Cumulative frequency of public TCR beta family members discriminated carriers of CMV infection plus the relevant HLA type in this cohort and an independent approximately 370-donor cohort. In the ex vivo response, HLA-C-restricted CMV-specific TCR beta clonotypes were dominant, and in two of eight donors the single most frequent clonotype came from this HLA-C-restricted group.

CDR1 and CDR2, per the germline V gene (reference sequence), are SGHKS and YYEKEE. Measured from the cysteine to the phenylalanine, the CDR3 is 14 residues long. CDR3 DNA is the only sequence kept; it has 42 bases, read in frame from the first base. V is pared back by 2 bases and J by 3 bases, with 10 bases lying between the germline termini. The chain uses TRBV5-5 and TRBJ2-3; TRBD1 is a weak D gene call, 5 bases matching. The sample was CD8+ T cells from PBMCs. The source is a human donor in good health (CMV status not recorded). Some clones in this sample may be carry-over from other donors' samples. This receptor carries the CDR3 CASSFLGPTDTQYF. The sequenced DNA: TGTGCCAGCAGCTTCTTGGGGCCGACAGATACGCAGTATTTT. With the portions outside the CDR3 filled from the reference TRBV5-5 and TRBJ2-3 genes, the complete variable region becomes DAGVTQSPTHLIKTRGQQVTLRCSPISGHKSVSWYQQVLGQGPQFIFQYYEKEERGRGNFPDRFSARQFPNYSSELNVNALLLGDSALYLCASSFLGPTDTQYFGPGTRLTVL.